This TCR beta chain emerged from a study of cytomegalovirus exposure and HLA in healthy donors. The overall study: From 170 million or so T cells, an earlier analysis saw some 120 million unique TCR beta sequences. Early on, a data release was issued that held 80 million or so unique TCRs from HLA-typed donors. Whole-study findings and limits: Several of the most significant clusters were apparently associated with common viral pathogens in a later analysis. Serostatus for CMV was the only available immune exposure information.

The CDR3 is 14 amino acids. The ends were cut back, 2 bases at V and 1 base at J, with 7 bases in the middle. CDR1 SNHLY and CDR2 FYNNEI come from the germline V gene. Primers for the PCR totalled 60 Vbeta and 13 Jbeta. TCRdb keeps only in-frame clones here, not all; method: immunoSEQ multiplex PCR. The sample has 75,000 to 100,000 clones, about 70% seen once; the top ten hold approximately 14%. Note on this clone: Its antigen is currently unknown.

V gene TRBV2 combines with J gene TRBJ2-3, with D perhaps TRBD2 (6 bases). Sample: PBMCs. This receptor was obtained from a woman aged 70 to 79 in good health and CMV-seropositive. The CDR3 protein is CASSESGGTDTQYF. The DNA of the CDR3 is TGTGCCAGCAGTGAATCGGGAGGCACAGATACGCAGTATTTT.